The present T cell receptor (beta chain) was sequenced within a study of cytomegalovirus exposure and HLA in healthy donors. These donors were members of the approximately 120-subject validation cohort, a group separate from the roughly 670-subject first cohort. CDR3 length: 14 residues. The trim removed 2 bases at V and 1 base at J, leaving 0 bases unmatched. Looked up from germline, CDR1 is SNHLY and CDR2 is FYNNEI. Sequencing was performed with immunoSEQ multiplex PCR; in TCRdb, only in-frame clones are kept and a portion is missing. The sample includes 100,000 to 150,000 clones, 80% to 90% of them seen just once. On this clone itself: Its specificity is not known.

The study's findings and limits: Published work reported that the classifier diagnosed cytomegalovirus status with high specificity and sensitivity. The study found most TCR sequences rare, yet found some public TCRs in many donors.

The V and J genes are TRBV2 and TRBJ2-3; 7 bases map to TRBD2. Sequenced: PBMCs. The TCR was taken from a woman aged 18-29 years in good health and CMV-seronegative. In DNA, the CDR3 is TGTGCCAGCAGTGAACTAGCGGGCACAGATACGCAGTATTTT. It translates to CASSELAGTDTQYF.